This TCR beta chain originates from a study of long-term antiretroviral therapy in people with HIV (dated by TCRdb to between 2021 and 2024). Regarding the complete study: The earliest samples were collected approximately a decade before the 2015 WHO recommendation for immediate ART, a period when ART was typically delayed until CD4 counts fell. A total of fewer than 200 cryopreserved PBMC samples were contributed to the cohort by 30 adults with confirmed HIV infection, with samples collected serially over a mean of roughly six years (range 1-12). Among the approximately 30 participants with HIV, more than ten were female. A retrospective serial study tested whether ART initiation and durable HIV suppression were associated with changes in peripheral blood TRB repertoire composition and diversity. Test extractions of a monoclonal T-cell line alongside approximately 36 polyclonal samples showed no cross-contamination during QIAcube processing. General conclusions and limits of the study: Unsorted PBMC were profiled instead of sorted CD4+ and CD8+ T cells because pre-ART samples had limited cell numbers. Narrower CDR3 length ranges were observed in HIV repertoires than in controls, and an antigen-experienced repertoire with only a slight naive shift after ART was suggested by the network structure. The repertoire was dominated across all time points by expanded TRB clones identified before ART initiation, although this dominance was seen to fluctuate and to decrease in many PLHIV after ART. No data were available on ART adherence, viral resistance or therapy changes, limiting inferences about post-ART repertoire changes. A significant increase in TRB diversity was found to be associated with ART initiation, although TRB diversity was observed to remain significantly below that of transplant donor controls even after long-term ART. The samples were dated from about 2004 to 2018, and the ART regimens that were used may be less effective than current ART regimens. Because PBMC availability was limited, only the TCR beta chain was sequenced, with no alpha chain pairing.

Inclusion was restricted to participants for whom at least one PBMC sample before ART initiation and at least two post-ART samples were available. All participants with HIV were treated in the United States of America. Cryopreserved samples of about 0.9-11 million PBMC were thawed and washed before DNA extraction. At the time of the earliest PBMC sample, participants with HIV were aged between roughly 20 and 60 years. Each participant contributed PBMC samples from 1-4 timepoints before ART initiation and 2-8 timepoints after ART initiation, with a median of 7 samples. Serial HIV viral load, CD4+ T-cell count, ART history and demographic data were obtained for every participant. Genomic DNA was extracted from unsorted PBMC with a Qiagen kit on a QIAcube, with processing performed in batches of 12 samples. As concerns this clone: Its antigen has not been determined. No much larger clone is present one base from it, and per-base qualities are unavailable.

The immunoSEQ hsTCRB v3.0 assay was used at survey level resolution to sequence the TRB variable region. The targeted TRB sequencing depth was roughly 40,000-55,000 T-cell genomes per sample. TRB libraries were pooled and sequenced on an Illumina MiSeq using a v3 150-cycle kit. Under the source paper's analysis protocol: Repertoire analysis ran in R within a reproducible Nextflow workflow covering QC, data transformation and analysis. Custom analyses were implemented in LymphoSeq2, an R package for AIRR-Seq data exploration. A few samples that produced fewer than 5000 total TRB sequences were removed, so some 180 HIV repertoires were analyzed. Among the 180 to 200 HIV repertoires that were kept, 59 were collected before ART initiation and under 150 were collected after ART initiation. Repertoires were downsampled to 5000 TRB nucleotide sequences, with summary statistics averaged over 100 downsampling iterations. Only TRB sequences with CDR3 regions of at least seven amino acids were retained for analysis. Diversity was measured with a Shannon entropy-derived clonality score and the Gini coefficient. In the repertoire networks, any two of the top 5000 CDR3 amino acid sequences were connected whenever the two sequences differed by an edit distance of one. Antigen specificity groups and MHC restriction were predicted for TRB CDR3 amino acid sequences with GLIPH2. To flag known CMV, EBV, HIV or tissue antigen associations, CDR3 amino acid sequences were matched against VDJdb and McPAS-TCR. Pre-ART, post-ART and control groups were compared with Wilcoxon signed-rank tests and Holm-Bonferroni correction. As stored in TCRdb, this immuneACCESS dataset retains in-frame rearrangements with V and J assigned. A fraction of the clones does not appear; measured against another copy, unresolved V genes explain less than half of the discrepancy, and the remainder lacks a known reason. V, J and clone size are taken as reported in that table, and D and trimming were inferred from the DNA itself. In this sample the table shows about 36,000 clones, approximately 80% of which occur a single time. The top ten hold around 5.8% of the sample.

The origin of this receptor is a young man with HIV. Source: unsorted PBMCs, taken 3.4 years after starting antiretroviral therapy.

This receptor has the CDR3 CASSASRAPGELFF. The sequenced DNA: TGTGCCAGCTCGGCAAGCAGGGCCCCCGGGGAGCTGTTTTTT. The chain couples TRBV18 to TRBJ2-2; the D gene is perhaps TRBD1, on 5 matching bases. CDR1 KGHSH and CDR2 LQKENI are derived from the germline V gene. V is pared back by 6 bases and J by 6 bases, with 14 bases lying between the germline termini. From the cysteine up to the phenylalanine, the CDR3 has a length of 14 residues. Of the read, only the CDR3 DNA is kept; its 42 bases are in frame from base 1. The full variable domain, with segments outside the CDR3 supplied by the reference TRBV18 and TRBJ2-2 proteins, appears as NAGVMQNPRHLVRRRGQEARLRCSPMKGHSHVYWYRQLPEEGLKFMVYLQKENIIDESGMPKERFSAEFPKEGPSILRIQQVVRGDSAAYFCASSASRAPGELFFGEGSRLTVL.